The subject of this entry is one TCR beta chain. What this receptor recognizes is not known. Per-nucleotide qualities are absent, and no much larger clonotype sits a single base away. The sample originates from a study of cytomegalovirus exposure and HLA in healthy donors (dated by TCRdb to 2016 to 2017). About the full investigation: The 700 or so repertoires of the first cohort and the 120 or so validation repertoires were produced on the same platform, according to a later analysis. The study aimed to test whether cataloging public T cell receptors could reveal signatures of past pathogen exposure. Along with the 666-subject first cohort, a separate validation cohort of over a hundred different subjects was used. High-throughput TCR immunosequencing, statistical association of individual TCRs with disease status, and machine learning were combined to predict cytomegalovirus infection status. General conclusions and limits of the study: The classifier was reported to diagnose cytomegalovirus status with high specificity and sensitivity in both the original cohort and the validation cohort. A total of 164 TCR beta chains were listed by the study as associated with cytomegalovirus. Three of the identified cytomegalovirus-associated TCR beta chains were confirmed in vitro to be specific for cytomegalovirus antigens. The authors suggested that the approach could potentially be extended to other disease states and immunological phenotypes. A later analysis had no HLA typing for the validation cohort, so co-occurrence there was scored across all 110 or so repertoires. In a later analysis, TCRs clustered in the first cohort were found to also tend to co-occur in the roughly 120 validation repertoires, with approximately 95% of cluster scores above 0. Most TCR sequences were seen in very few donors, while some public TCRs were found in many individuals.

Reading from cysteine to phenylalanine, the CDR3 counts 14 amino acids. Just the 42-base CDR3 DNA is kept, in frame starting at base 1. V is pared back by 5 bases and J by 0 bases, with 8 bases lying between the germline termini. Reading the germline V gene gives CDR1 MGHRA and CDR2 YSYEKL. The library was obtained by the immunoSEQ multiplex PCR assay. Per the source publication's procedure: A statistical classification framework was developed to diagnose cytomegalovirus status using the catalog of TCR beta chain sequences. TCRdb took over this immuneACCESS table, retaining in-frame rearrangements with V and J assigned. Such tables are incomplete; in checked studies, under half of the missing clones stem from an unresolved V gene, and the remainder is unexplained. Clonal size and the V and J genes are those of that table, whereas D and trimming came from the DNA. The sample table lists 60,000 to 90,000 clones, 94% of them with a count of one. The ten largest clonotypes hold about 0.63% of the sample.

The donors were included in the validation cohort of 120 subjects, a group kept apart from the approximately 650-subject first cohort. Material for sequencing was PBMCs. The chain couples TRBV4-1 to TRBJ2-1, with the D gene not confidently named. This receptor was taken from a woman younger than 35 in good health and CMV-seronegative. The sequence in DNA is TGCGCCAGCAGCACAAGGAGCTCCTACAATGAGCAGTTCTTC. This gives the protein CASSTRSSYNEQFF.